The 6 T cell receptor beta chains presented below share a single source sample, sequenced in a study of blood T cell repertoires in COVID-19. Method: immunoSEQ multiplex PCR; TCRdb's copy keeps in-frame clones and lacks some. Of about 330,000 clones in the sample, approximately 90% were seen once. The specimen sequenced was PBMCs or T cells enriched from blood (not recorded which). These receptors were collected from a young woman who had recovered from COVID-19.

The rearrangement links TRBV19 to TRBJ2-2; TRBD2 matches 14 bases. CDR1 LNHDA and CDR2 SQIVND come from the germline V gene (reference sequence). The CDR3 consists of 18 residues. After removal of 10 bases from V and 7 bases from J, the junction contained 17 bases not matched to a gene. The CDR3 here is CATYSGLAGGPGVGELFF. The CDR3 bases are TGTGCCACTTACAGTGGACTAGCGGGAGGCCCCGGAGTCGGGGAGCTGTTTTTT.

V gene TRBV6-4 combines with J gene TRBJ2-1; possible D gene TRBD2, 5 bases. V lost 7 bases to trimming and J lost 7 bases, with 20 bases between them. The CDR3 extends over 15 amino acids. The germline CDR1 and CDR2 sequences are MRHNA and SNTAGT. The CDR3, as DNA: TGTGCCAGCACCCCTCGAGCGGAGGTTTGGAATGAGCAGTTCTTC. It specifies CASTPRAEVWNEQFF.

The rearrangement links TRBV18 to TRBJ1-2; D remains unclear. CDR3 length: 16 residues. V lost 3 bases and J 4 bases, leaving 18 bases between the germline ends. The germline V gene encodes CDR1 KGHSH and CDR2 LQKENI. CDR3 in DNA: TGTGCCAGCTCACCCGTCTCCCCCTCGTCGCGCTATGGCTACACCTTC. Translating gives CASSPVSPSSRYGYTF.

The chain uses TRBV6-1 and TRBJ2-7; the D gene is possibly TRBD1 (6 bases). Trimming stripped 3 bases from V and 6 bases from J, with 18 bases between. The CDR3 has 15 residues. Germline V lookup: CDR1 MNHNS, CDR2 SASEGT. This CDR3 is CASSDGTRSLSEQYF. CDR3 nucleotide sequence: TGTGCCAGCAGTGACGGGACAAGGAGCCTAAGCGAGCAGTACTTC.

This clone has a handful of counts. The sample carries other DNA sequences with the same CDR3. The chain is built from TRBV30 and TRBJ1-2; D may be TRBD1 (5 bases). There are 12 residues in the CDR3. The ends were cut back, 5 bases at V and 2 bases at J, with 9 bases in the middle. Germline V gene lookup returns CDR1 GTSNPN and CDR2 SVGIG (reference sequence). The DNA for the CDR3 is TGTGCCTGGGGCAGGGTGAACTATGGCTACACCTTC. It is translated as CAWGRVNYGYTF.

This clone was recorded only once. The chain employs TRBV5-4 and TRBJ2-2, with TRBD1 matching 10 bases. J was trimmed by 3 bases and V by 3 bases; bases with no gene match: 2. Looked up from germline, CDR1 is SGHNT and CDR2 is YYREEE (reference sequence). This CDR3 region has 15 residues. The CDR3 loop reads CASSSGTGDTGELFF. CDR3 nucleotides: TGTGCCAGCAGCTCCGGGACAGGGGACACCGGGGAGCTGTTTTTT. Full variable domain (missing parts from reference TRBV5-4 and TRBJ2-2): ETGVTQSPTHLIKTRGQQVTLRCSSQSGHNTVSWYQQALGQGPQFIFQYYREEENGRGNFPPRFSGLQFPNYSSELNVNALELDDSALYLCASSSGTGDTGELFFGEGSRLTVL.